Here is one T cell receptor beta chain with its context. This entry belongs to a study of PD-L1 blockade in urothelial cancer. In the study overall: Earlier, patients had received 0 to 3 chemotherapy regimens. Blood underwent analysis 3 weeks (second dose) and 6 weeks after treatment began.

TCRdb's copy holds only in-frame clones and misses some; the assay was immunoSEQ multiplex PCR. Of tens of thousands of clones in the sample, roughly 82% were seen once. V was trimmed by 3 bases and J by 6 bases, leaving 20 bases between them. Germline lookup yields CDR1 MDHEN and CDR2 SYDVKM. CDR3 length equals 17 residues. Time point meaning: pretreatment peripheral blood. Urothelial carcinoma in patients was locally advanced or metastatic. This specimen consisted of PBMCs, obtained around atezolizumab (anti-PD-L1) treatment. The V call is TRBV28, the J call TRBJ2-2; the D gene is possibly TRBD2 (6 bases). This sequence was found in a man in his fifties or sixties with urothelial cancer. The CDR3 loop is CASSFVSGVFSPGELFF. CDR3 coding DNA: TGTGCCAGCAGTTTTGTGTCGGGGGTTTTCTCCCCCGGGGAGCTGTTTTTT.